Here is one TCR beta chain with its context. As handled by the study authors: Amplifying reference gene primers gave estimates of nucleated cell counts. Clones were sequenced by immunoSEQ multiplex PCR, and TCRdb holds only the in-frame ones, with some missing. V, J and clone size are taken as reported in that table, and D and trimming were inferred from the DNA itself. Here the sample spans some 320,000 clones, roughly nine tenths being singletons. This record comes from a study of blood T cell repertoires in COVID-19. Sequenced input: peripheral blood. This clonotype originated in a woman aged 30 to 39 with COVID-19, enrolled during active disease.

The CDR3, as DNA: TGTGCCAGCAGCCAAGACTATATCGACACCCAAGAGACCCAGTACTTC. Translated: CASSQDYIDTQETQYF. The chain recombines TRBV4-2 with TRBJ2-5; D ambiguous. CDR1 is LGHNA and CDR2 is YNFKEQ in the germline V gene. V was trimmed by 0 bases and J by 1 base, leaving 12 bases between them. The CDR3 runs to 16 residues.